This T cell receptor (beta chain) was sequenced in a study of PD-1 blockade in classical Hodgkin lymphoma. Study-wide points: Whatever underlies the repertoire differences (possibly disease activity or prior therapy) remains undefined. CD4+ TCR diversity rose significantly by C4D1, and CD8+ TCR diversity did not. Healthy donors were reported to have higher baseline TCR diversity than newly diagnosed patients.

In regard to this clone: Its target is not known.

Every patient relapsed after autologous stem cell transplantation, and brentuximab vedotin exposure varied. Best response was recorded as complete response, partial response or progressive disease. The repertoire was sequenced with immunoSEQ multiplex PCR; TCRdb's copy has only in-frame clones and lacks some. The sample lists tens of thousands of clones, roughly 91% seen once, with under 7% in the top ten. The length of the CDR3 is 14 residues. The ends were cut back, 4 bases at V and 2 bases at J, with 12 bases in the middle. Germline V gene data show CDR1 as MDHEN and CDR2 as SYDVKM. The sequencing used peripheral blood mononuclear cells (PBMCs), collected before the second cycle of nivolumab. The receptor comes from a human donor with classical Hodgkin lymphoma. The chain links TRBV28 to TRBJ2-7, with a tentative D call TRBD2 (6 bases). The CDR3 region has the DNA TGTGCCAGCAGTTCGACGGGAGAGGCCTACGAGCAGTACTTC. Its translation is CASSSTGEAYEQYF.